This T cell receptor beta chain was documented in a study of blood T cell repertoires in COVID-19. Sequencing was performed with immunoSEQ multiplex PCR; in TCRdb, only in-frame clones are kept and a portion is missing. In the table there are roughly 200,000 clones, approximately 85% of which are singletons. The participants were between about 18 and 90 years old and came from under 25 US areas. Donors were grouped by their self-reported clinical history. Two negative PCRs, clearance, or symptom resolution had been documented for recovered Cohort 3 donors. Germline V lookup: CDR1 SGHAT, CDR2 FQNNGV. The V end lost 2 bases, the J end lost 11 bases, and 15 bases lay between the germline ends. The CDR3 is made up of 13 amino acids.

Sequenced input: PBMCs or T cells enriched from blood (not recorded which). The receptor's source is a man in his forties or fifties who had recovered from COVID-19. The rearrangement uses TRBV11-2 and TRBJ1-1; no clear D gene. The CDR3: CASSLPGGMDAFF. The CDR3, as DNA: TGTGCCAGCAGCTTACCGGGAGGCATGGACGCTTTCTTT.